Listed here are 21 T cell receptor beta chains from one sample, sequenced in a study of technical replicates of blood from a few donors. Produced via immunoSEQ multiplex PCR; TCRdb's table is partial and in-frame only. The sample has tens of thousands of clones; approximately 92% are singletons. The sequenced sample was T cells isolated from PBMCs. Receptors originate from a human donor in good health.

The DNA of the CDR3 is TGTGCCAGCAGTGAGGACAGGGGTTGGGTAGCTTTCTTT. Protein: CASSEDRGWVAFF. The chain uses TRBV2 and TRBJ1-1; 9 bases match TRBD1. V shed 3 bases and J 10 bases; nucleotides not matched to a gene: 6. This CDR3 comprises 13 residues. From germline, CDR1 is SNHLY and CDR2 FYNNEI.

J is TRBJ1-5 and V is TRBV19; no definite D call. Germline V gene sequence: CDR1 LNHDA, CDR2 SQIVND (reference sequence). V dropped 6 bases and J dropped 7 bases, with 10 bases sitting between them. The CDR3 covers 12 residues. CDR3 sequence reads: CASRSRGQPQHF. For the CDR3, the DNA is TGTGCCAGTAGATCTCGGGGACAGCCCCAGCATTTT.

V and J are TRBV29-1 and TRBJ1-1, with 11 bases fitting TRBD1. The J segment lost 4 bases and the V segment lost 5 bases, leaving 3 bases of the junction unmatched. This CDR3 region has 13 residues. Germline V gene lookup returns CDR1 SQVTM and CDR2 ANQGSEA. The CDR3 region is CSVPGQGGTEAFF. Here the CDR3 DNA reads TGCAGCGTTCCGGGACAGGGGGGCACTGAAGCTTTCTTT.

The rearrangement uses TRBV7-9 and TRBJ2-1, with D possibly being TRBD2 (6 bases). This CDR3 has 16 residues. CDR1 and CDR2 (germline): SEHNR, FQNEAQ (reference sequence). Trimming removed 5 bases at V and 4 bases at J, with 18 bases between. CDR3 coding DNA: TGTGCCAGCAGCCCACGCCAAAGGCGGGATTACAATGAGCAGTTCTTC. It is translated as CASSPRQRRDYNEQFF.

The CDR3 loop reads CASNWLAGNNEQFF. The CDR3 region has the DNA TGTGCCAGCAATTGGCTAGCGGGAAACAATGAGCAGTTCTTC. The gene calls are TRBV2 and TRBJ2-1, with TRBD2 matching over 9 bases. With 7 bases clipped from V and 5 bases from J, the junction kept 6 bases outside the gene matches. This CDR3 has 14 amino acids. Germline V CDR1 and CDR2: SNHLY, FYNNEI.

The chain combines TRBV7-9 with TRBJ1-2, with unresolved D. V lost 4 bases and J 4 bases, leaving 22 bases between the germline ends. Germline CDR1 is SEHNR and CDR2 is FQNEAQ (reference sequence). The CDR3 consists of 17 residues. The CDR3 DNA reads TGTGCCAGCAGCTCCCAGCTAGGGCACCTCAGCGGCTATGGCTACACCTTC. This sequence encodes CASSSQLGHLSGYGYTF.

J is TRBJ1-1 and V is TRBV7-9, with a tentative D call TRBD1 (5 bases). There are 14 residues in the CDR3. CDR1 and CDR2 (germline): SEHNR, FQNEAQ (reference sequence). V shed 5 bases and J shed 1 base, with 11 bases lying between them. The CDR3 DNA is TGTGCCAGCAGCCTGGACACAGGGAACACTGAAGCTTTCTTT. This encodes CASSLDTGNTEAFF.

The CDR3 nucleotides read TGTGCCAGCAGGGGTAGCGGGGACAGCAATGAGCAGTTCTTC. Protein product: CASRGSGDSNEQFF. This rearrangement joins TRBV6-4 to TRBJ2-1, with D possibly being TRBD2 (8 bases). Germline V gene sequence: CDR1 MRHNA, CDR2 SNTAGT. The CDR3 is 14 amino acids. V was clipped by 6 bases and J by 6 bases, with 15 bases between them.

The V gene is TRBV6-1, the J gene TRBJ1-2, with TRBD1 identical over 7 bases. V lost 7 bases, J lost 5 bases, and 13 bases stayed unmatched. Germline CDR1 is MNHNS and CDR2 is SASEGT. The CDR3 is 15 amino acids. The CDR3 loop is CASIPPTGVVYGYTF. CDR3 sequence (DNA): TGTGCCAGCATCCCCCCCACAGGGGTTGTATATGGCTACACCTTC.

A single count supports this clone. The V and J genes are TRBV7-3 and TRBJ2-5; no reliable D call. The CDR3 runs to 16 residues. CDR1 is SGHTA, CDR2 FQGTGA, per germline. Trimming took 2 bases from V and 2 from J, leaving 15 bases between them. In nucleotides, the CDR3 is TGTGCCAGCAGCTTATTGGCGGAACCAAAACAAGAGACCCAGTACTTC. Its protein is CASSLLAEPKQETQYF.

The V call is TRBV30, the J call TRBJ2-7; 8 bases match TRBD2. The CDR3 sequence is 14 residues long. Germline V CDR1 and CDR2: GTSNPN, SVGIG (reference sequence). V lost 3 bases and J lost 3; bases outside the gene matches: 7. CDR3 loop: CAWSLSGEGYEQYF. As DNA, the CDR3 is TGTGCCTGGAGCCTTAGCGGGGAGGGCTACGAGCAGTACTTC.

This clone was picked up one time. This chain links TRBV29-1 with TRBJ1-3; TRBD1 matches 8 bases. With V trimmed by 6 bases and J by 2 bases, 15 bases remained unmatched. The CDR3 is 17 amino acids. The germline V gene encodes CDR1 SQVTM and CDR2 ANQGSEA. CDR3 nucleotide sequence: TGCAGCGTAACTGCAGGGGGCCCGTCCTCCCCTGGAAACACCATATATTTT. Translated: CSVTAGGPSSPGNTIYF.

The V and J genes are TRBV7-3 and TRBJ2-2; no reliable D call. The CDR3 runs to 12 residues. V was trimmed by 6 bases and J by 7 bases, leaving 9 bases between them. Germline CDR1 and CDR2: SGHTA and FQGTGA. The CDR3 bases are TGTGCCAGCAGTCTCGGTTTCGGGGAGCTGTTTTTT. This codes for CASSLGFGELFF.

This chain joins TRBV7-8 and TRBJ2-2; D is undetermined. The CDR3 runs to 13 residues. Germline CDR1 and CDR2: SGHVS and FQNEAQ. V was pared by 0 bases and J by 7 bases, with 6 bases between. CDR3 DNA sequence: TGTGCCAGCAGCTTAGCTCTTATCGGGGAGCTGTTTTTT. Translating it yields CASSLALIGELFF.

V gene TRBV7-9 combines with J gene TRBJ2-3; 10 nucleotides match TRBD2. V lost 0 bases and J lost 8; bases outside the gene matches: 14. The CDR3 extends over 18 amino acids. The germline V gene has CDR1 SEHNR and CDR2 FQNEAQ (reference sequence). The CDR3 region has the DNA TGTGCCAGCAGCTTAGCGCCCCTAGCGGGGGCCTTTTGGGGTACGCAGTATTTT. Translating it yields CASSLAPLAGAFWGTQYF.

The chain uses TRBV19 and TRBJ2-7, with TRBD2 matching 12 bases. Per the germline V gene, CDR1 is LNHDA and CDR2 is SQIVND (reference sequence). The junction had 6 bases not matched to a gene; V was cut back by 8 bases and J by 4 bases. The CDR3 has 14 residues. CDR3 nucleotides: TGTGCCAGTTCTTGGACTAGCGGGAAATACGAGCAGTACTTC. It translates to CASSWTSGKYEQYF.

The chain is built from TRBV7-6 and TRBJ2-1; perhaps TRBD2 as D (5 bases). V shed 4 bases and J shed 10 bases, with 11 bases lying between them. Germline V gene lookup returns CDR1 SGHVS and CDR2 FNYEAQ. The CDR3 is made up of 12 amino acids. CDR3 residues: CASSSAGYEQFF. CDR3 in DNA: TGTGCCAGCAGCTCCGCGGGCTACGAGCAGTTCTTC. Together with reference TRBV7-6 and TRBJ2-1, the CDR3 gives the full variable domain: GAGVSQSPRYKVTKRGQDVALRCDPISGHVSLYWYRQALGQGPEFLTYFNYEAQQDKSGLPNDRFSAERPEGSISTLTIQRTEQRDSAMYRCASSSAGYEQFFGPGTRLTVL.

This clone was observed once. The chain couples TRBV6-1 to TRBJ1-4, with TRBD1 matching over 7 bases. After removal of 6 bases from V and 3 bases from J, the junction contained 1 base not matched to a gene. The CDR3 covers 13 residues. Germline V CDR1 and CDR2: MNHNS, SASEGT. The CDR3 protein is CASRGQPNEKLFF. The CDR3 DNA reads TGTGCCAGCAGGGGACAGCCTAATGAAAAACTGTTTTTT.

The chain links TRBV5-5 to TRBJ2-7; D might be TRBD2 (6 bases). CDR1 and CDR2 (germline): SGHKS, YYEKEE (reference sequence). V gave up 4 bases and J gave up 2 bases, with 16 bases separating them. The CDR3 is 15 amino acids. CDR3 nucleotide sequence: TGTGCCAGCAGCCCTCCCCGGGGGTCCGCCTACGAGCAGTACTTC. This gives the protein CASSPPRGSAYEQYF. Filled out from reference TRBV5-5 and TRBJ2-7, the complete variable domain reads DAGVTQSPTHLIKTRGQQVTLRCSPISGHKSVSWYQQVLGQGPQFIFQYYEKEERGRGNFPDRFSARQFPNYSSELNVNALLLGDSALYLCASSPPRGSAYEQYFGPGTRLTVT.

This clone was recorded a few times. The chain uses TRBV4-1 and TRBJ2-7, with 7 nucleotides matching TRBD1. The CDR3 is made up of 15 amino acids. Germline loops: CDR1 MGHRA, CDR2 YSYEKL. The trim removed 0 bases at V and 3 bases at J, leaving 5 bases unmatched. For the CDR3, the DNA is TGCGCCAGCAGCCAAGACAGGGGGTTTTTCTACGAGCAGTACTTC. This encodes CASSQDRGFFYEQYF.

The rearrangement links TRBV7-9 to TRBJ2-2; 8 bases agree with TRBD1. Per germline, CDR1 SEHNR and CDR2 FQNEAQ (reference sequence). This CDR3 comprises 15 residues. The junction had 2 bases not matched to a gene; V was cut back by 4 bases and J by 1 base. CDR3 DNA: TGTGCCAGCAGCTACAGGGGGATGAACACCGGGGAGCTGTTTTTT. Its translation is CASSYRGMNTGELFF.